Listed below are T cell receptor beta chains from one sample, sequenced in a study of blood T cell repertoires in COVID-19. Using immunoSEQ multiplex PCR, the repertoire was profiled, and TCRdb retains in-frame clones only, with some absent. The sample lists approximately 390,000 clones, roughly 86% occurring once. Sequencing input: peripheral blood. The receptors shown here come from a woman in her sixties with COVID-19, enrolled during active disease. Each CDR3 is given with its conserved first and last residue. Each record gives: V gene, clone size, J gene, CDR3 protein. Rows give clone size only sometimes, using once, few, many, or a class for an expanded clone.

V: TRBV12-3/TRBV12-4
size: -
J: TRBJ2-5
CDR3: CASSATRWETQYF

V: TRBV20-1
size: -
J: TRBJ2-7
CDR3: CSASLQGSYEQYF

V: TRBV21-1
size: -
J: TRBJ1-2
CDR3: CASSTLPPSGYTF

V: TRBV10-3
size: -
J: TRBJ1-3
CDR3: CAISAVQAFSGNTIYF

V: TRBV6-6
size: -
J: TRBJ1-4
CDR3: CASSPRLRPRTAVEKLFF

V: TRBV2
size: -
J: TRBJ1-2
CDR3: CASSRTGGVYGYTF

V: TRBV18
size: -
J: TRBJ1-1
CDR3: CASSPQQGVAEAFF

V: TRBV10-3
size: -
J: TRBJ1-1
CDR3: CAIRDSLNTEAFF

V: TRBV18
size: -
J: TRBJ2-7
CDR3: CASSPPTLADYEQYF

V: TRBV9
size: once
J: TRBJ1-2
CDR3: CASSVVTAGDNYGYTF

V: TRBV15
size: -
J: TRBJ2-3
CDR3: CATKRGGTDTQYF

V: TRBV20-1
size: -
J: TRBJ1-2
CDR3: CSADIDRGYTF

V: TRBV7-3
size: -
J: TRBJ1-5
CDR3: CASSSGWNQPQHF

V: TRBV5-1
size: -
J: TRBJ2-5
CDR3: CASSLYTGAVETQYF

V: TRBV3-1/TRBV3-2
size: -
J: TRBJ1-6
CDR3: CASSQEGTGVYNSPLHF

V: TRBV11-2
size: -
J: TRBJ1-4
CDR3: CASSLGGRGQTNEKLFF

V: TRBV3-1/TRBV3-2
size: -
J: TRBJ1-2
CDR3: CASSQVSGGYGYTF

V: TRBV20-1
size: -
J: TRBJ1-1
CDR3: CSARDRTEAFF

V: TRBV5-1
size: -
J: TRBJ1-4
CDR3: CASSPTAGATNEKLFF

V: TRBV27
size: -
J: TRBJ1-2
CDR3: CASSSRTGEGYTF

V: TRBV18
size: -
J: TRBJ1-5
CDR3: CASSPVSENQPQHF

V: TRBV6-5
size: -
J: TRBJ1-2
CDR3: CASSFFRQGSGRGYTF

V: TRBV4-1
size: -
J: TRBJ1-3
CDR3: CASSRTDYSGNTIYF

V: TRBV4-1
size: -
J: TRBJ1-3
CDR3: CASSQVGQGGRNTIYF

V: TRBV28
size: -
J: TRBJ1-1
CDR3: CASTIPGVVTEAFF

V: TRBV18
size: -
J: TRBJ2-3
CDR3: CASSPNYEVTDTQYF

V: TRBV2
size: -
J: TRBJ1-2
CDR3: CASQGLGGYTF

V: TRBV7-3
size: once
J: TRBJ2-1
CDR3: CASSSGTGYNEQFF

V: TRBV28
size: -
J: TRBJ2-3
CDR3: CASSLDSAGATDTQYF

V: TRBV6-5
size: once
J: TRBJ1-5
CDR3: CASSPDRGHQPQHF

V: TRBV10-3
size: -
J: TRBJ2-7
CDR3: CAIRPGQGVHEQYF

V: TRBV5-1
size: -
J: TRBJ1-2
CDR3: CASSLEIAGIGYTF

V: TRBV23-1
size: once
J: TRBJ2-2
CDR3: CASSHPGPKRGYTGELFF

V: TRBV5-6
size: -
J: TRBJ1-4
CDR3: CASSLRDRARKLFF

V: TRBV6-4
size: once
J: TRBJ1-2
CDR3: CASKLLNFTGTAYGYTF

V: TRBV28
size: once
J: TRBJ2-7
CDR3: CATKGGYHEQYF

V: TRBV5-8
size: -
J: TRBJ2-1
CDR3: CASSLNLNEQFF

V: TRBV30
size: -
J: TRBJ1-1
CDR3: CAWSPQRSVANEAFF

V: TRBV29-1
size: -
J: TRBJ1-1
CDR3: CSVEARVTEAFF

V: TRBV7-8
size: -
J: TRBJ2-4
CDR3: CASSLGTVASGGVYIQYF

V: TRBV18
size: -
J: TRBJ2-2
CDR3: CASSPDRGLSGELFF